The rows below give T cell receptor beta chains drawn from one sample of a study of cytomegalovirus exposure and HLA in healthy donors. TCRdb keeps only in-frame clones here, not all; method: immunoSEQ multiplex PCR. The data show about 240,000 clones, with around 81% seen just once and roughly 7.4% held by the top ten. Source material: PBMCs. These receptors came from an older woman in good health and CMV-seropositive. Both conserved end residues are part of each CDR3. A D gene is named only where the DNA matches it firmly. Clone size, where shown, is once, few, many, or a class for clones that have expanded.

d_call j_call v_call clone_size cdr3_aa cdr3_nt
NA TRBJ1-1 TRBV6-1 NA CASSEVWGQITEAFF TGTGCCAGCAGTGAAGTGTGGGGCCAGATCACTGAAGCTTTCTTT
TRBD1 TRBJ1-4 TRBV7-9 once CASSLTEGAEGEKLFF TGTGCCAGCAGCCTCACAGAGGGGGCAGAGGGAGAAAAACTGTTTTTT
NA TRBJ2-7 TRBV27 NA CASSLTPRDPKLGARGEQYF TGTGCCAGCAGTTTAACCCCAAGGGACCCAAAGCTGGGGGCGAGGGGCGAGCAGTACTTC
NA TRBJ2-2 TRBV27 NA CASSSQISGAGTGELFF TGTGCCAGCAGTTCCCAGATATCAGGGGCGGGTACCGGGGAGCTGTTTTTT
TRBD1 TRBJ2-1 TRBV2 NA CASSEAWGTGKFF TGTGCCAGCAGTGAAGCGTGGGGGACAGGAAAGTTCTTC
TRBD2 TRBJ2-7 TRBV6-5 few CASSYSKLARYEQYF TGTGCCAGCAGTTACTCGAAACTAGCGCGATACGAGCAGTACTTC
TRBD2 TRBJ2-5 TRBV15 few CATSRSGRVVTQYF TGTGCCACCAGCAGGAGCGGGAGGGTCGTGACCCAGTACTTC
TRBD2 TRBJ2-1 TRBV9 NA CASSVQGGDEQFF TGTGCCAGCAGCGTACAGGGAGGGGATGAGCAGTTCTTC
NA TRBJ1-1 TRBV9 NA CASSKHGGTEAFF TGTGCCAGCAGCAAACACGGAGGCACTGAAGCTTTCTTT
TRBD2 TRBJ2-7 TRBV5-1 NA CASSLGGPLAGGPHGYEQYF TGCGCCAGCAGCTTGGGGGGGCCACTAGCGGGAGGGCCCCATGGTTACGAGCAGTACTTC
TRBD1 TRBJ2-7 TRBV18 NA CASSRQGSDEQYF TGTGCCAGCTCACGACAGGGATCCGACGAGCAGTACTTC
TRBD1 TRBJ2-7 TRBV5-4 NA CASSLVDRGGEQYF TGTGCCAGCAGCTTGGTCGACAGGGGAGGCGAGCAGTACTTC
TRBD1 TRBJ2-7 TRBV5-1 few CASSLGDRVNEQYF TGCGCCAGCAGCTTGGGGGACAGGGTAAACGAGCAGTACTTC
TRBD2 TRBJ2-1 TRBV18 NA CASSPRREGYNEQFF TGTGCCAGCTCACCACGGCGGGAGGGATACAATGAGCAGTTCTTC
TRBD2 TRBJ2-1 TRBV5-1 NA CASSLQAGGVYNEQFF TGCGCCAGCAGCTTGCAAGCGGGAGGGGTGTACAATGAGCAGTTCTTC
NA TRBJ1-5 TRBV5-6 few CASNPRDSNQPQHF TGTGCCAGCAACCCCAGGGATAGCAATCAGCCCCAGCATTTT
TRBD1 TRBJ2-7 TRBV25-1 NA CASSVRDRFYEQYF TGTGCCAGCAGTGTCAGGGACAGATTCTACGAGCAGTACTTC
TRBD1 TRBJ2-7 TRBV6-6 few CASSRQGYEQYF TGTGCCAGCAGTAGACAGGGTTACGAGCAGTACTTC
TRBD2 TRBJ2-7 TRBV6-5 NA CASSSGRGYEQYF TGTGCCAGCAGTAGCGGGAGAGGCTACGAGCAGTACTTC